The 28 T cell receptor beta chains listed next were all sequenced from one sample in a study of early T cells in non-severe SARS-CoV-2 infection. Using its own MiXCR run on the 5' RACE reads, TCRdb lists one record per CDR3 protein. The sample yields tens of thousands of distinct CDR3 sequences, 10% seen once. The sequenced sample was whole blood, obtained at baseline. Receptor source: an adult who was a healthcare worker with PCR-confirmed SARS-CoV-2 infection or an uninfected control (not recorded which).

This clonotype has more than one count but fewer than ten. The chain joins TRBV27 to TRBJ1-5, with 7 bases that match TRBD1. This CDR3 has 15 residues. Germline V lookup: CDR1 MNHEY, CDR2 SMNVEV (reference sequence). V shed 5 bases and J 5 bases; nucleotides not matched to a gene: 9. Here the CDR3 reads CASSTSGQIHQPQHF. The DNA of the CDR3 is TGTGCCAGCAGTACATCGGGACAGATCCATCAGCCCCAGCATTTT.

The V and J genes are TRBV19 and TRBJ2-7; 8 bases map to TRBD2. V shed 8 bases and J 2 bases; nucleotides not matched to a gene: 14. CDR1 is LNHDA, CDR2 SQIVND, per germline (reference sequence). This CDR3 region has 16 residues. CDR3 nucleotide sequence: TGTGCCAGTTCCACCTTAGCGGGAAGGATCACCTACGAGCAGTACTTC. It is translated as CASSTLAGRITYEQYF.

This clonotype was recorded many times. V is TRBV28 and J is TRBJ1-1, with 8 bases matching TRBD1. Germline-derived CDR1 and CDR2 are MDHEN and SYDVKM. This CDR3 has 14 amino acids. The J segment lost 5 bases and the V segment lost 5 bases, leaving 7 bases of the junction unmatched. The CDR3 sequence: CASSAGGPWTEAFF. DNA for the CDR3: TGTGCCAGCAGTGCAGGGGGCCCCTGGACTGAAGCTTTCTTT.

This sequence joins TRBV20-1 and TRBJ2-2; tentatively, D is TRBD2 (7 bases). CDR1 is DFQATT, CDR2 SNEGSKA, per germline (reference sequence). CDR3 length equals 13 residues. V was trimmed by 7 bases and J by 4 bases, leaving 13 bases between them. DNA for the CDR3: TGCAGTGTTCAGGGGAGGGGCACCGGGGAGCTGTTTTTT. Translation: CSVQGRGTGELFF.

This clonotype turned up a few times. J is TRBJ1-4 and V is TRBV28, with D maybe TRBD1 (6 bases). This CDR3 contains 14 residues. V lost 6 bases and J lost 8, with 16 bases in between. Germline lookup yields CDR1 MDHEN and CDR2 SYDVKM. CDR3 residues: CASRPTGSREKLFF. CDR3 sequence (DNA): TGTGCCAGCAGACCTACAGGGTCTCGGGAAAAACTGTTTTTT. The full variable domain, its missing parts supplied by reference TRBV28 and TRBJ1-4, is DVKVTQSSRYLVKRTGEKVFLECVQDMDHENMFWYRQDPGLGLRLIYFSYDVKMKEKGDIPEGYSVSREKKERFSLILESASTNQTSMYLCASRPTGSREKLFFGSGTQLSVL.

This clonotype appeared a few times. This chain uses TRBV3-1 with TRBJ1-2; perhaps TRBD1 as D (6 bases). V dropped 0 bases and J dropped 7 bases, with 15 bases sitting between them. Germline V gene lookup returns CDR1 LGHDT and CDR2 YNNKEL (reference sequence). The CDR3 contains 15 residues. DNA of the CDR3: TGTGCCAGCAGCCAAGAGTCCAGGGGCCGTCGTGGCTACACCTTC. This codes for CASSQESRGRRGYTF. The complete variable domain, with remaining parts taken from reference TRBV3-1 and TRBJ1-2, reads DTAVSQTPKYLVTQMGNDKSIKCEQNLGHDTMYWYKQDSKKFLKIMFSYNNKELIINETVPNRFSPKSPDKAHLNLHINSLELGDSAVYFCASSQESRGRRGYTFGSGTRLTVV.

This clonotype was detected a few times. The chain couples TRBV5-1 to TRBJ2-1, with TRBD2 identical over 9 bases. This CDR3 spans 16 amino acids. Per germline, CDR1 SGHRS and CDR2 YFSETQ. With 0 bases clipped from V and 4 bases from J, the junction kept 5 bases outside the gene matches. The CDR3 sequence: CASSLAISGSYNEQFF. The CDR3 DNA reads TGCGCCAGCAGCTTGGCCATTAGCGGGAGTTACAATGAGCAGTTCTTC. Full variable domain (missing parts from reference TRBV5-1 and TRBJ2-1): KAGVTQTPRYLIKTRGQQVTLSCSPISGHRSVSWYQQTPGQGLQFLFEYFSETQRNKGNFPGRFSGRQFSNSRSEMNVSTLELGDSALYLCASSLAISGSYNEQFFGPGTRLTVL.

The chain carries TRBV7-6 and TRBJ2-1, with TRBD1 identical over 9 bases. V lost 5 bases to trimming and J lost 3 bases; unmatched junction nucleotides: 11. Germline loops: CDR1 SGHVS, CDR2 FNYEAQ. The CDR3 has 17 amino acids. Here the CDR3 DNA reads TGTGCCAGCAGCCCCCCAGGCGGGACAGGGTACTACAATGAGCAGTTCTTC. Amino acid sequence: CASSPPGGTGYYNEQFF.

The chain links TRBV4-2 to TRBJ2-7, with D perhaps matching TRBD2 (5 bases). This CDR3 has 13 amino acids. The ends were cut back, 4 bases at V and 3 bases at J, with 10 bases in the middle. The germline V gene has CDR1 LGHNA and CDR2 YNFKEQ. CDR3 sequence (DNA): TGTGCCAGCAGCCCTGGAGGAGGCTACGAGCAGTACTTC. This gives the protein CASSPGGGYEQYF.

As to this clonotype: A read error may explain this, as a much larger clone is one base away. The rearrangement uses TRBV29-1 and TRBJ2-3, with a possible D match to TRBD1 (5 bases). The CDR3 runs 14 residues. Deletions cut 8 bases from V and 2 bases from J, with 17 bases between. Germline V gene data show CDR1 as SQVTM and CDR2 as ANQGSEA. The CDR3 is CSIKQVPYTDTQYF. CDR3 sequence (DNA): TGCAGCATCAAACAGGTGCCGTACACAGATACGCAGTATTTT.

In its sample, this clonotype was seen many times. J is TRBJ2-7 and V is TRBV6-2 or TRBV6-3; D perhaps matches TRBD1 (5 bases). The CDR3 consists of 15 residues. Per the germline V gene, CDR1 is MNHEY and CDR2 is SVGEGT. Trimming cost V 5 bases and J 2 bases, with 16 bases left between them. DNA of the CDR3: TGTGCCAGCAGTCACTTCACAGGAACAACCTACGAGCAGTACTTC. Its translation is CASSHFTGTTYEQYF.

The J gene is TRBJ2-7, the V gene TRBV18; maybe TRBD2 (6 bases). This CDR3 region has 14 residues. Trimming removed 3 bases from V and 4 bases from J, with 13 bases in between. Germline V CDR1 and CDR2: KGHSH, LQKENI. CDR3 residues: CASSPPASVYEQYF. CDR3 bases: TGTGCCAGCTCACCCCCGGCTAGCGTATACGAGCAGTACTTC.

This clonotype was counted many times. Here the CDR3 DNA reads TGTGCCAGCAGTCCAGACAGGGCCTCTAACTATGGCTACACCTTC. Translating it yields CASSPDRASNYGYTF. V usage is TRBV12-3 or TRBV12-4 and J usage is TRBJ1-2; 7 nucleotides align to TRBD1. The ends lost 5 bases at V and 0 bases at J; junction bases unmatched: 6. CDR3 length: 15 residues.

By sample fraction, this clonotype is medium-sized. The rearrangement joins TRBV28 to TRBJ2-7, with TRBD2 matching over 11 bases. V gave up 4 bases and J gave up 2 bases; unmatched junction bases: 10. Germline V gene sequence: CDR1 MDHEN, CDR2 SYDVKM. This CDR3 has 17 amino acids. The DNA for the CDR3 is TGTGCCAGCAGTTCCATTATGTCTAGCGGGAGGCCCTACGAGCAGTACTTC. It codes for CASSSIMSSGRPYEQYF.

In its sample, this clonotype was seen many times. The chain recombines TRBV7-9 with TRBJ2-7; D unresolved. Germline loops: CDR1 SEHNR, CDR2 FQNEAQ (reference sequence). V was cut by 1 base and J by 3 bases, with 13 bases left in between. The CDR3 loop spans 15 amino acids. The CDR3, as DNA: TGTGCCAGCAGCTTAGACCCGACGGCAAACTACGAGCAGTACTTC. Encoded protein: CASSLDPTANYEQYF.

In this sample, this clonotype turned up many times. The chain is built from TRBV7-2 and TRBJ1-1, with D perhaps matching TRBD1 (6 bases). With 4 bases removed from V and 3 bases from J, the gap between germline ends came to 12 bases. Germline V gene lookup returns CDR1 SGHTA and CDR2 FQGNSA. The CDR3 loop spans 14 amino acids. CDR3 nucleotide sequence: TGTGCCAGCAGCTCGGGGGGCTTCCACACTGAAGCTTTCTTT. It specifies CASSSGGFHTEAFF.

This clonotype showed up just a few times. The J gene is TRBJ2-6, the V gene TRBV24-1; perhaps D is TRBD1 or TRBD2 (5 bases each). CDR1 is KGHDR, CDR2 SFDVKD, per germline. This CDR3 has 20 residues. Trimming pared 7 bases from V and 1 base from J, leaving 25 bases between. The CDR3 DNA is TGTGCCACCAGCGCAAACACCGGGACCTCAGGCAGGTCTGGGGCCAACGTCCTGACTTTC. Amino acid sequence: CATSANTGTSGRSGANVLTF.

V and J are TRBV3-1 and TRBJ1-2, with D uncertain. V was trimmed by 4 bases and J by 0 bases, leaving 6 bases between them. In germline, CDR1 is LGHDT, CDR2 YNNKEL (reference sequence). The CDR3 consists of 13 residues. CDR3 loop: CASSPAPNYGYTF. CDR3 nucleotides: TGTGCCAGCAGCCCCGCACCTAACTATGGCTACACCTTC.

This clonotype was observed many times. This chain links TRBV9 with TRBJ2-1; 13 bases align to TRBD2. Germline CDR1 and CDR2: SGDLS and YYNGEE. The CDR3 covers 17 residues. After removal of 4 bases from V and 0 bases from J, the junction contained 4 bases not matched to a gene. CDR3: CASSLRTSGSSYNEQFF. DNA of the CDR3: TGTGCCAGCAGCCTCAGGACTAGCGGGAGCTCCTACAATGAGCAGTTCTTC.

This clonotype was counted at least ten times. The chain recombines TRBV4-2 with TRBJ2-1; D is ambiguous. Germline CDR1 and CDR2: LGHNA and YNFKEQ. The CDR3 extends over 13 amino acids. V lost 4 bases and J lost 10, with 14 bases in between. As DNA, the CDR3 is TGTGCCAGCAGCCTCCCCGCGACGTTGGAGCAGTTCTTC. This sequence encodes CASSLPATLEQFF.

The chain combines TRBV6-5 with TRBJ1-1, with D tentatively TRBD1 (5 bases). Germline-derived CDR1 and CDR2 are MNHEY and SVGAGI. V was cut by 5 bases and J by 5 bases, with 12 bases left in between. The CDR3 runs to 13 residues. CDR3 sequence reads: CASSPGIGTEAFF. The CDR3, as DNA: TGTGCCAGCAGTCCAGGGATTGGTACTGAAGCTTTCTTT.

The V gene is TRBV5-4, the J gene TRBJ1-1, with D possibly TRBD1 on 5 matching bases. CDR1 is SGHNT, CDR2 YYREEE, per germline (reference sequence). This CDR3 is 15 amino acids long. V gave up 3 bases and J gave up 1 base, with 13 bases separating them. The CDR3 DNA is TGTGCCAGCAGCTCGATACTGGGACCGAACACTGAAGCTTTCTTT. It translates to CASSSILGPNTEAFF.

A word on this clonotype: This may be a read error: a much more frequent sequence differs by one nucleotide. This chain connects TRBV9 to TRBJ2-5, with D uncertain. Per the germline V gene, CDR1 is SGDLS and CDR2 is YYNGEE. This CDR3 comprises 14 residues. CDR3: CASSVSSATETLYF. CDR3 DNA: TGTGCCAGCAGCGTATCCTCAGCGACGGAGACCCTGTACTTC.

This clonotype was observed a handful of times. This chain connects TRBV9 to TRBJ1-1; TRBD1 agrees at 10 bases. Per germline, CDR1 SGDLS and CDR2 YYNGEE. Germline trimming cut 0 bases from V and 4 bases from J; bases unmatched to any gene: 9. The CDR3 sequence is 17 residues long. For the CDR3, the DNA is TGTGCCAGCAGCGTAGCCGGGACAGGGGTTGTCGGCACTGAAGCTTTCTTT. Amino acids: CASSVAGTGVVGTEAFF.

The table lists this clonotype with a few counts. This chain joins TRBV28 and TRBJ2-1, with TRBD2 as a possible D gene (5 bases). The germline gives CDR1 MDHEN, CDR2 SYDVKM. The CDR3 is 14 residues long. The V and J ends lost 5 bases and 6 bases respectively, with 14 bases between them. For the CDR3, the DNA is TGTGCCAGCAGTCAACTGCTAGCTTCCAATGAGCAGTTCTTC. Protein sequence: CASSQLLASNEQFF.

J is TRBJ2-1 and V is TRBV12-3 or TRBV12-4; TRBD1 matches at 8 bases. The V segment lost 6 bases and the J segment 7 bases; nucleotides outside the gene matches: 5. This CDR3 has 13 amino acids. The CDR3 reads CASRPGQENEQFF. In nucleotides, the CDR3 is TGTGCCAGCAGACCGGGACAGGAAAATGAGCAGTTCTTC.

This clonotype was counted between two and nine times. The rearrangement links TRBV12-3 or TRBV12-4 to TRBJ2-1; possibly TRBD1 for D (8 bases). The V gene lost 3 bases and the J gene lost 12 bases, with 12 bases spanning the gap. The CDR3 totals 12 residues. CDR3 nucleotides: TGTGCCAGCAGTTTCGGGGGGACAGGGCAGTTCTTC. Translation gives CASSFGGTGQFF.

This clonotype was detected a few times. The chain recombines TRBV20-1 with TRBJ2-1, with D maybe TRBD2 (5 bases). In germline, CDR1 is DFQATT, CDR2 SNEGSKA (reference sequence). This CDR3 is built from 13 residues. Between the trimmed V and J ends, which lost 5 bases and 4 bases, there was a span of 12 bases. The CDR3 reads CSAGSSIYNEQFF. CDR3 in DNA: TGCAGTGCTGGGAGTTCGATATACAATGAGCAGTTCTTC.